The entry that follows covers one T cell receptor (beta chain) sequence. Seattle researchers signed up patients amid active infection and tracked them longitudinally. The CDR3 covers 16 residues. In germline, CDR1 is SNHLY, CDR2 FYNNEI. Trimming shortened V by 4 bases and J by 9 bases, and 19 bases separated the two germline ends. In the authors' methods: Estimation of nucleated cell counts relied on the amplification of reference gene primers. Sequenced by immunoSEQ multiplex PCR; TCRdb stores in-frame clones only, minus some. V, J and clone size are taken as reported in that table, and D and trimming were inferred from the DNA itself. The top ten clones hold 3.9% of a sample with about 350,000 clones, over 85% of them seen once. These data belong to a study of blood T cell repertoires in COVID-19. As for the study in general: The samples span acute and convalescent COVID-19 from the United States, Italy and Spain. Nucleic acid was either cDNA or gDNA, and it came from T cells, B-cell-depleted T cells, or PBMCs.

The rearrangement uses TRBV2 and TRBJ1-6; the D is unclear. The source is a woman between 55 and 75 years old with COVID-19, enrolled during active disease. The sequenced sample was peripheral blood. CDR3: CASSGDSGRVSSPLHF. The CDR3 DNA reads TGTGCCAGCAGTGGAGACTCTGGGAGAGTCTCTTCACCCCTCCACTTT.